The 28 T cell receptor beta chains below were found in one sample sequenced in a study of CD8+ T cells in alopecia areata. The treatment denotes: oral pan-JAK inhibitor, 5-10 mg twice daily. It was cDNA, reverse transcribed from extracted RNA, that served as the sequencing template. Profiling relied on immunoSEQ multiplex PCR, and the TCRdb table lists in-frame clones only, not all of them. There are around 270,000 clones in the sample; 58% occur only once, and more than 1.5% lies in the top ten. Source: CD4+ T cells sorted from blood, taken at week 24, from a patient treated with tofacitinib. The source is a human donor with alopecia areata.

The rearrangement links TRBV5-6 to TRBJ1-5, with D unclear. The V gene lost 0 bases and the J gene lost 0 bases, with 7 bases spanning the gap. CDR1 is SGHDT and CDR2 is YYEEEE in the germline V gene. The CDR3 loop spans 15 amino acids. The CDR3 sequence: CASSLGMYSNQPQHF. CDR3 sequence (DNA): TGTGCCAGCAGCTTGGGAATGTATAGCAATCAGCCCCAGCATTTT.

The chain joins TRBV29-1 to TRBJ2-1, with 7 bases aligning to TRBD1. The CDR3 length is 11 residues. Germline V lookup: CDR1 SQVTM, CDR2 ANQGSEA. After removal of 5 bases from V and 8 bases from J, the junction contained 3 bases not matched to a gene. The CDR3 region is CSVSQGDEQFF. CDR3 nucleotides: TGCAGCGTTAGCCAGGGGGATGAGCAGTTCTTC.

This clone was seen a single time. This rearrangement joins TRBV2 to TRBJ2-2, with D possibly TRBD2 on 5 matching bases. CDR3 size: 15 residues. The V gene's germline CDR1 is SNHLY and CDR2 FYNNEI. V lost 6 bases to trimming and J lost 5 bases, with 16 bases between them. CDR3 loop: CASRIRDYSTGELFF. CDR3 sequence (DNA): TGTGCCAGCAGAATTCGCGACTATTCTACCGGGGAGCTGTTTTTT.

The chain links TRBV7-2 to TRBJ2-1; D unclear. Germline V gives CDR1 SGHTA, CDR2 FQGNSA. The CDR3 extends over 11 amino acids. V lost 6 bases to trimming and J lost 6 bases, with 6 bases between them. CDR3 in amino acids: CASSPINEQFF. The DNA of the CDR3 is TGTGCCAGCAGTCCCATCAATGAGCAGTTCTTC.

Points on this clone: In the same sample, other DNA sequences code for this CDR3. The rearrangement links TRBV29-1 to TRBJ1-1, with D possibly TRBD1 on 5 matching bases. CDR1 SQVTM and CDR2 ANQGSEA come from the germline V gene. Trimming removed 4 bases at V and 4 bases at J, with 10 bases between. CDR3 length: 12 amino acids. The CDR3 is CSVVQGGTEAFF. CDR3 coding DNA: TGCAGCGTTGTTCAGGGCGGCACTGAAGCTTTCTTT.

This clone turned up a few times. The CDR3 DNA reads as TGCGCCAGCAGCTTGGAGTTCCCTACAGATACGCAGTATTTT. It codes for CASSLEFPTDTQYF. The chain couples TRBV5-1 to TRBJ2-3; the D is unclear. V shed 0 bases and J shed 3 bases, with 8 bases lying between them. CDR1 is SGHRS, CDR2 YFSETQ, per germline. The length of the CDR3 is 14 residues.

This clone showed up just a few times. This chain uses TRBV7-2 with TRBJ2-4; tentatively, D is TRBD1 or TRBD2 (5 bases each). With 3 bases removed from V and 9 bases from J, the gap between germline ends came to 9 bases. The CDR3 runs 12 residues. Germline CDR1 and CDR2: SGHTA and FQGNSA. The CDR3 DNA reads TGTGCCAGCAGCTTCGAGGGGAGCATTCAGTACTTC. It is translated as CASSFEGSIQYF.

V and J are TRBV28 and TRBJ2-7, with D perhaps assigned TRBD1 or TRBD2 (5 bases each). V was trimmed by 5 bases and J by 0 bases, leaving 17 bases between them. Germline V gives CDR1 MDHEN, CDR2 SYDVKM. The CDR3 sequence is 16 residues long. The CDR3: CASSGRVGRDSYEQYF. The DNA of the CDR3 is TGTGCCAGCAGTGGTCGGGTGGGACGAGACTCCTACGAGCAGTACTTC.

This clone turned up a few times. The gene calls are TRBV28 and TRBJ1-1, with 10 positions matching TRBD1. The CDR3 has 13 amino acids. Germline V gene data show CDR1 as MDHEN and CDR2 as SYDVKM. J gave up 11 bases and V 6 bases, and 9 bases lay outside the gene matches. DNA of the CDR3: TGTGCCAGCAGCTCGGGACAGGGGCCGCTGGCTTTCTTT. Its translation: CASSSGQGPLAFF.

This chain uses TRBV2 with TRBJ2-1; 9 bases are shared with TRBD1. Trimming cost V 8 bases and J 0 bases; bases outside gene matches: 17. This CDR3 contains 19 residues. In germline, CDR1 is SNHLY, CDR2 FYNNEI. CDR3 amino acids: CASVPGQGERGRSYNEQFF. The CDR3 DNA reads TGTGCCAGCGTACCGGGACAGGGAGAGCGCGGCCGCTCCTACAATGAGCAGTTCTTC. The whole variable domain, filled in from reference TRBV2 and TRBJ2-1, reads EPEVTQTPSHQVTQMGQEVILRCVPISNHLYFYWYRQILGQKVEFLVSFYNNEISEKSEIFDDQFSVERPDGSNFTLKIRSTKLEDSAMYFCASVPGQGERGRSYNEQFFGPGTRLTVL.

This clone has a count of ten or more. V is TRBV27 and J is TRBJ1-2, with D possibly TRBD1 on 5 matching bases. The CDR3 runs 13 residues. The V end lost 6 bases, the J end lost 7 bases, and 15 bases lay between the germline ends. CDR1 is MNHEY and CDR2 is SMNVEV in the germline V gene (reference sequence). CDR3 protein: CASRRDGGRGYTF. The CDR3 coding sequence is TGTGCCAGCAGACGGGACGGAGGACGTGGCTACACCTTC.

This clone was detected a few times. The rearrangement joins TRBV6-5 to TRBJ1-4; tentatively, D is TRBD1 (6 bases). The CDR3 is 12 residues long. CDR1 and CDR2 (germline): MNHEY, SVGAGI. Deletions cut 9 bases from V and 8 bases from J, with 13 bases between. CDR3 coding DNA: TGTGCCAGTCTGGGGAGGGGGGAAAAACTGTTTTTT. Amino acid sequence: CASLGRGEKLFF.

This clone was observed a single time. This rearrangement joins TRBV28 to TRBJ2-7, with 7 bases fitting TRBD1. The germline CDR1 and CDR2 sequences are MDHEN and SYDVKM. CDR3 length: 12 amino acids. The junction had 1 base not matched to a gene; V was cut back by 6 bases and J by 2 bases. The CDR3: CASRQGAYEQYF. CDR3 sequence (DNA): TGTGCCAGCAGGCAGGGGGCCTACGAGCAGTACTTC.

This clone turned up a few times. This chain connects TRBV7-2 to TRBJ2-5; D is possibly TRBD1 or TRBD2 (6 bases each). Germline V gene sequence: CDR1 SGHTA, CDR2 FQGNSA. The V end was cut by 2 bases, the J end by 2 bases, with 9 bases between. The CDR3 runs to 14 residues. The CDR3 is CASSLRGPQETQYF. CDR3 nucleotides: TGTGCCAGCAGCTTACGGGGGCCGCAAGAGACCCAGTACTTC.

The V call is TRBV30, the J call TRBJ2-1; TRBD2 might be the D (5 bases). CDR1 is GTSNPN, CDR2 SVGIG, per germline (reference sequence). V lost 0 bases to trimming and J lost 6 bases, with 12 bases between them. This CDR3 is built from 14 residues. In DNA form, the CDR3 reads TGTGCCTGGAGTGTAGCGTCGCGGGTCAATGAGCAGTTCTTC. Translated, it gives CAWSVASRVNEQFF.

V gene TRBV4-2 combines with J gene TRBJ1-6, with 8 bases aligning to TRBD1. The germline V gene encodes CDR1 LGHNA and CDR2 YNFKEQ. The ends lost 0 bases at V and 9 bases at J; junction bases unmatched: 7. The CDR3 spans 16 residues. The CDR3 DNA reads TGTGCCAGCAGCCAAGATGGACAGGGAGGAGGTTCACCCCTCCACTTT. Translated, it gives CASSQDGQGGGSPLHF.

Only one count was recorded for this clone. V usage is TRBV25-1 and J usage is TRBJ1-1; 9 nucleotides match TRBD1. V trimming: 4 bases; J trimming: 1 base; junction bases outside the gene matches: 4. Germline V CDR1 and CDR2: MGHDK, SYGVNS. The CDR3 covers 15 residues. CDR3 DNA sequence: TGTGCCAGCAGTGCTCCGGGACAGGGGAACACTGAAGCTTTCTTT. Its protein product is CASSAPGQGNTEAFF.

This clone turned up a few times. The V call is TRBV29-1, the J call TRBJ1-1, with D possibly matching TRBD1 (6 bases). This CDR3 is 14 amino acids long. Germline V lookup: CDR1 SQVTM, CDR2 ANQGSEA. Trimming removed 6 bases at V and 3 bases at J, with 17 bases between. The DNA of the CDR3 is TGCAGCGTCACAGGGAGGGTGGGTGACACTGAAGCTTTCTTT. As protein: CSVTGRVGDTEAFF.

The chain has TRBV5-1 and TRBJ1-6; no reliable D call. This CDR3 is 13 amino acids long. V shed 2 bases and J shed 8 bases, with 8 bases lying between them. Germline V gene sequence: CDR1 SGHRS, CDR2 YFSETQ. CDR3 sequence: CASSLLGDSPLHF. CDR3 bases: TGCGCCAGCAGCTTACTTGGGGATTCACCCCTCCACTTT.

The rearrangement joins TRBV30 to TRBJ2-3; D not resolved. The ends were cut back, 0 bases at V and 2 bases at J, with 3 bases in the middle. In germline, CDR1 is GTSNPN, CDR2 SVGIG (reference sequence). This CDR3 contains 12 residues. This CDR3 reads CAWSVYTDTQYF. The CDR3 DNA follows: TGTGCCTGGAGTGTATACACAGATACGCAGTATTTT.

The chain has TRBV27 and TRBJ2-5, with D possibly being TRBD1 or TRBD2 (5 bases each). The CDR3 runs to 13 residues. Germline values: CDR1 MNHEY, CDR2 SMNVEV (reference sequence). The germline V and J ends were trimmed by 6 bases and 4 bases, with 12 bases remaining between them. The CDR3 region has the DNA TGTGCCAGCAGCCCGGGACCGCGAGAGACCCAGTACTTC. Protein sequence: CASSPGPRETQYF.

The chain recombines TRBV28 with TRBJ2-3; D is unresolved. The germline V gene encodes CDR1 MDHEN and CDR2 SYDVKM. V was clipped by 2 bases and J by 3 bases, with 12 bases between them. The CDR3 has 15 amino acids. The CDR3 sequence is CASSLSALGTDTQYF. CDR3 DNA: TGTGCCAGCAGTTTAAGTGCTTTAGGGACAGATACGCAGTATTTT.

This chain joins TRBV5-1 and TRBJ2-2; possible D gene TRBD2, 6 bases. Germline V gene lookup returns CDR1 SGHRS and CDR2 YFSETQ. V lost 4 bases, J lost 0 bases, and 10 bases lay in between. This CDR3 comprises 15 residues. The CDR3 DNA sequence: TGCGCCAGCAGCGCGGGACCCGCGAACACCGGGGAGCTGTTTTTT. Translating it yields CASSAGPANTGELFF.

This clone has a handful of counts. The chain links TRBV10-3 to TRBJ2-1; D gene unclear. The length of the CDR3 is 11 residues. V lost 8 bases and J lost 5, with 7 bases in between. Germline assignment: CDR1 ENHRY and CDR2 SYGVKD. CDR3 nucleotides: TGTGCCATCGGGCCCCACAATGAGCAGTTCTTC. Residues: CAIGPHNEQFF.

The CDR3 region has the DNA TGCGCCAGCAGCGGGGGACTGTTAGCTTCGGAGCAGTTCTTC. It yields the protein CASSGGLLASEQFF. The chain couples TRBV5-1 to TRBJ2-1; TRBD2 is a possible D gene (6 bases). Trimming removed 4 bases from V and 10 bases from J, with 18 bases in between. Germline assignment: CDR1 SGHRS and CDR2 YFSETQ. The CDR3 is 14 residues long. Variable domain in full (rest from reference TRBV5-1 and TRBJ2-1): KAGVTQTPRYLIKTRGQQVTLSCSPISGHRSVSWYQQTPGQGLQFLFEYFSETQRNKGNFPGRFSGRQFSNSRSEMNVSTLELGDSALYLCASSGGLLASEQFFGPGTRLTVL.

The chain carries TRBV4-3 and TRBJ2-1; D gene unclear. The V gene's germline CDR1 is LGHNA and CDR2 YSLEER. V was cut by 3 bases and J by 2 bases, with 5 bases left in between. There are 13 residues in the CDR3. CDR3: CASSHTTYNEQFF. The CDR3 region has the DNA TGCGCCAGCAGCCATACTACCTACAATGAGCAGTTCTTC.

This chain connects TRBV4-3 to TRBJ1-1; D unclear. CDR1 and CDR2 from the germline V gene are LGHNA and YSLEER. V lost 0 bases to trimming and J lost 1 base, with 9 bases between them. The CDR3 totals 15 residues. CDR3 in amino acids: CASSQEEWKNTEAFF. CDR3 DNA sequence: TGCGCCAGCAGCCAAGAAGAGTGGAAGAACACTGAAGCTTTCTTT.

The V gene is TRBV2, the J gene TRBJ2-7; D is possibly TRBD2 (7 bases). V was clipped by 6 bases and J by 8 bases, with 20 bases between them. Germline CDR1 is SNHLY and CDR2 is FYNNEI. The CDR3 runs 14 residues. The CDR3 bases are TGTGCCAGCAGGGAGACAGGCGCGAGCGGGAAGCAGTACTTC. It encodes CASRETGASGKQYF.